The following is a T cell receptor (beta chain) sequence with its context. This entry is derived from a study of Graves' ophthalmopathy and Graves' hyperthyroidism. This CDR3 is 12 amino acids long. Trimming cost V 5 bases and J 7 bases; bases outside gene matches: 5. Germline values: CDR1 SGHRS, CDR2 YFSETQ. Using RNA transcripts, the TCR beta CDR3 regions were amplified. Second-round multiplex PCR followed a first-round RT-PCR using HTBI primers. From the multiplex PCR reads, TCRdb called clonotypes with MiXCR, one entry per CDR3 protein. The sample shows about 1.2 million distinct CDR3 sequences, around a third of them seen only once.

The specimen sequenced was peripheral blood or thyroid tissue (not recorded which). The chain recombines TRBV5-1 with TRBJ1-2; 7 positions agree with TRBD1. The TCR was taken from an adult man with Graves' hyperthyroidism. In nucleotides, the CDR3 is TGCGCCAGCAGAGGACAGGACCCTGGCTACACCTTC. Translating gives CASRGQDPGYTF.